This T cell receptor (beta chain) was sequenced in a study of OX40 agonist ivuxolimab in advanced cancers. At the level of the study: The dose-escalation cohort was over 65% male, with a mean age of around 54 years, ranging about 23 to 90.

The CDR3 covers 11 residues. Trimming stripped 4 bases from V and 1 base from J, with 2 bases between. CDR1 and CDR2 (germline): SGHRS, YFSETQ. Produced via immunoSEQ multiplex PCR; TCRdb's table is partial and in-frame only. The top ten clones hold about 0.52% of a sample with approximately 79,000 clones, about 87% of them seen once. Material: CD4+ or CD8+ T cells sorted from blood, obtained in a trial of the OX40 agonist ivuxolimab. This chain uses TRBV5-1 with TRBJ2-5, with D unclear. This clonotype was obtained from an adult with an advanced solid tumor such as melanoma, head and neck, liver or kidney cancer. The CDR3 loop reads CASSTQETQYF. The DNA of the CDR3 is TGCGCCAGCAGCACCCAAGAGACCCAGTACTTC.